This is a list of T cell receptor beta chains from one sample in a study of blood T cell repertoires in COVID-19. Here immunoSEQ multiplex PCR was the method, and the copy in TCRdb shows in-frame clones only, minus some. The sample lists approximately 130,000 clones, roughly 79% occurring once. Material for sequencing was peripheral blood. The receptors stem from a woman aged 55-69 years with active or convalescent COVID-19. Both conserved end residues are part of each CDR3. D genes are given only for firm matches.

CASSLYTGELFF	NA	TRBV7-9	TRBJ2-2
CSVAGDSQPQHF	TRBD1	TRBV29-1	TRBJ1-5
CASSKSPGGRDEQFF	TRBD2	TRBV9	TRBJ2-1
CASSRRTGPFSGANVLTF	TRBD1	TRBV14	TRBJ2-6
CASHGLGGAREQYF	NA	TRBV5-1	TRBJ2-7
CASSAGEPGTGELFF	NA	TRBV19	TRBJ2-2
CASSTPGGRVNEQFF	TRBD1	TRBV7-9	TRBJ2-1
CASSFTGGENTIYF	TRBD1	TRBV7-2	TRBJ1-3
CSVDIKGAGELFF	NA	TRBV29-1	TRBJ2-2
CASSDHPAGAAFF	NA	TRBV5-6	TRBJ1-1
CASRRTLAAPTDTQYF	TRBD2	TRBV19	TRBJ2-3
CASSLDRFTDTQYF	NA	TRBV18	TRBJ2-3
CASSFFGQGGGYTF	NA	TRBV5-1	TRBJ1-2
CASTKGGSTGANYGYTF	NA	TRBV11-3	TRBJ1-2
CASSVGSGGPQETQYF	TRBD2	TRBV9	TRBJ2-5
CASSHPGQGFSYEQYF	TRBD1	TRBV7-2	TRBJ2-7
CASSIRGPSTDTQYF	TRBD1	TRBV14	TRBJ2-3
CASNLQGRHGYTF	TRBD1	TRBV9	TRBJ1-2
CASSIQADGNSPLHF	NA	TRBV5-1	TRBJ1-6
CASSRYSQGKDYGYTF	TRBD1	TRBV27	TRBJ1-2
CATARQTGGQITTDTQYF	NA	TRBV10-3	TRBJ2-3
CASRPPGGVAYTQYF	NA	TRBV6-5	TRBJ2-3
CASSLVGSASEFSYEQYF	NA	TRBV7-2	TRBJ2-7
CASSLVSGQGILREQYF	TRBD1	TRBV11-2	TRBJ2-7